This T cell receptor (beta chain) came from a study of cytomegalovirus exposure and HLA in healthy donors. This cohort consisted of healthy bone marrow donors. Amplification used 60 Vbeta primers and 13 Jbeta primers. The method was immunoSEQ multiplex PCR; TCRdb's version includes in-frame clones alone and lacks a portion of them. The top ten clones hold 6% to 6.5% of a sample with tens of thousands of clones, roughly three fifths of them seen once. Sequenced sample: PBMCs. The TCR originated in a young woman in good health and CMV-seronegative.

CDR3 sequence reads: CASSLVPEDYEQYF. The CDR3 coding sequence is TGCGCCAGCAGCTTGGTCCCCGAGGACTACGAGCAGTACTTC. V and J are TRBV5-1 and TRBJ2-7; D unclear. V was cut by 0 bases and J by 3 bases, with 10 bases left in between. The CDR3 runs 14 residues. Per the germline V gene, CDR1 is SGHRS and CDR2 is YFSETQ.